The present T cell receptor beta chain was sequenced within a study of cytomegalovirus exposure and HLA in healthy donors. Vbeta (60) and Jbeta (13) primers were used in the PCR. In the original workflow: In a later analysis, 80 million to 100 million unique TCR beta chains included roughly 11 million shared by two or more donors. Using immunoSEQ multiplex PCR, the repertoire was profiled, and TCRdb retains in-frame clones only, with some absent. V and J calls and clone size are as listed in that table; D and trimming were resolved from the DNA. The sample carries about 120,000 clones, about 80% recorded once. V gave up 0 bases and J gave up 2 bases, with 8 bases separating them. This CDR3 has 14 residues. Looked up from germline, CDR1 is MNHEY and CDR2 is SVGAGI.

The sample was PBMCs. The sequence was collected from a female donor in good health and CMV-seropositive. The chain carries TRBV6-5 and TRBJ2-7, with D maybe TRBD1 (5 bases). The CDR3 sequence: CASSYSPGPYEQYF. The DNA of the CDR3 is TGTGCCAGCAGTTACTCGCCAGGGCCCTACGAGCAGTACTTC.